This TCR beta chain came from a study of T-cell reconstitution after alpha-beta-depleted transplantation in children. Study-level points and caveats: There were reportedly several hundred expanded graft clones from which alpha-beta T cells came about two months after transplant. When one year had passed after transplant, most T-cell counts and diversity came from newly produced T cells. Surviving thymic progenitors and recipient T cells were the source of high TCRbeta diversity at day 60 in some patients.

Notes on this clonotype: Its antigen remains unidentified.

The ends lost 4 bases at V and 0 bases at J; junction bases unmatched: 2. Germline V gene data show CDR1 as ENHRY and CDR2 as SYGVKD. The length of the CDR3 is 15 residues. Library preparation (for TCRbeta) was performed with unique molecular identifiers. TCRdb redid the calling of the PCR reads with MiXCR, one entry per CDR3 protein. The repertoire holds about a million distinct CDR3 sequences, with about 26% as singletons. This sequence originates from a boy in the first two years of life who had a stem cell transplant for SCID, so the T cells may come from the graft donor. The sample in question was PBMCs, mostly from graft donor cells, obtained 360 days after TCRalphabeta/CD19-depleted stem cell transplant. The V and J genes are TRBV10-3 and TRBJ1-2; 10 nucleotides line up with TRBD1. The CDR3 is CAISGGQGPNYGYTF. As DNA, the CDR3 is TGTGCCATCAGTGGGGGACAGGGGCCTAACTATGGCTACACCTTC.